This T cell receptor beta chain was recovered during a study of blood T cell repertoires in COVID-19. This clone appeared once. The authors' processing: Using reference gene primer amplification, nucleated cell counts were estimated. Measured with immunoSEQ multiplex PCR; TCRdb has only the in-frame clones, and not every one. The DNA was the basis for D and trimming; V, J and clone size are from that table. The sample lists about 260,000 clones, approximately 86% occurring once. Trimming left V 5 bases short and J 12 bases short, with 16 bases between. Germline CDR1 reads MNHEY; CDR2 reads SVGAGI. The CDR3 consists of 12 residues.

Sequencing was carried out using peripheral blood. This sequence joins TRBV6-5 and TRBJ1-1; the D is unclear. The TCR sequence derives from a man younger than 45 with active or convalescent COVID-19. In nucleotides, the CDR3 is TGTGCCAGCAGTACTATACCCATGGCGACTTTCTTT. It codes for CASSTIPMATFF.